The T cell receptor (beta chain) described here comes from a study of T cells after yellow fever vaccination. Findings of the study overall: Most clones from primary vaccination were detected again post-booster (about 95% CD4, around 90% CD8).

Concerning this clonotype: What it recognizes is unknown.

CDR1 and CDR2 from the germline V gene are LNHNV and YYDKDF (reference sequence). The V and J ends lost 2 bases and 5 bases respectively, with 17 bases between them. The length of the CDR3 is 16 residues. TCRdb reanalysed the 5' RACE reads using MiXCR and keeps one entry per CDR3 protein. Here the sample spans approximately 330,000 distinct CDR3 sequences, over 4% being singletons. This receptor was identified in a young man who received the YFV17D yellow fever vaccine. The sequenced sample was PBMCs, obtained 5 days after the yellow fever booster vaccination. V usage is TRBV15 and J usage is TRBJ2-3; weak D call: TRBD2 (5 bases). The CDR3 spells CATSRPPRASGDTQYF. The CDR3 DNA sequence: TGTGCCACCAGCAGACCCCCCCGGGCCAGCGGAGATACGCAGTATTTT.